This TCR beta chain was profiled in a study of Ad26.COV2.S vaccination and SARS-CoV-2 variants. Across the study: Donor participated within the Ad26.COV2.S arm of the COV1001 trial.

For this clone: Its specificity is unknown.

The method was immunoSEQ multiplex PCR; TCRdb's version includes in-frame clones alone and lacks a portion of them. The sample has around 300,000 clones, roughly 89% seen once; the top ten hold approximately 4.5%. The CDR3 runs 14 residues. V was pared by 5 bases and J by 7 bases, with 7 bases of the junction left unmatched. CDR1 SGDLS and CDR2 YYNGEE come from the germline V gene. Study-level findings and limits: Marked by substantial breadth, spike-specific CD8+ and CD4+ T cell responses were reportedly seen after vaccination.

Treatment denoted: some 19 received Ad26.COV2.S at low or high dose, single or two shots; about 5 received placebo; per-sample allocation not given. The investigators took samples on day 63 after the first vaccine or placebo injection. The source of this sequence is a person aged 18-65 years who received the Ad26.COV2.S COVID-19 vaccine or a placebo. The sample here was peripheral blood, taken in a trial of Ad26.COV2.S vaccine versus placebo. The chain is built from TRBV9 and TRBJ2-2; 8 bases are shared with TRBD2. CDR3 protein: CASSPSGGIGELFF. The CDR3 region has the DNA TGTGCCAGCAGTCCCAGCGGGGGAATCGGGGAGCTGTTTTTT.